What follows are 17 T cell receptor beta chains derived from one specimen sequenced in a study of T cell repertoires in cytomegalovirus infection. Each CDR3 protein is one row after TCRdb ran MiXCR on the reads. The table has some 180,000 distinct CDR3 sequences, approximately 9.7% seen once; the top ten hold roughly 4.8%. Sequencing was done on a sample of PBMCs. All receptors derive from a human donor in good health (CMV status not recorded). Some clones in this sample may be carry-over from other donors' samples.

There are many counts of this clonotype. This chain joins TRBV28 and TRBJ2-1, with a weak D call TRBD1 (5 bases). The CDR3 has 13 residues. Germline loops: CDR1 MDHEN, CDR2 SYDVKM. Trimming stripped 6 bases from V and 3 bases from J, with 9 bases between. The CDR3 DNA reads as TGTGCCAGCAGCCCCAGGGACTACAATGAGCAGTTCTTC. Its translation: CASSPRDYNEQFF.

The chain recombines TRBV20-1 with TRBJ1-5; tentative D call: TRBD1 (6 bases). Germline lookup yields CDR1 DFQATT and CDR2 SNEGSKA (reference sequence). The CDR3 is 16 amino acids. The ends were cut back, 0 bases at V and 3 bases at J, with 15 bases in the middle. The chain's CDR3 is CSARDIGQIANQPQHF. The DNA of the CDR3 is TGCAGTGCTAGAGATATTGGACAGATAGCCAATCAGCCCCAGCATTTT.

The sample holds many counts of this clonotype. The chain recombines TRBV28 with TRBJ2-1, with TRBD2 identical over 9 bases. CDR1 MDHEN and CDR2 SYDVKM come from the germline V gene. CDR3 length equals 14 residues. V shed 6 bases, J shed 5 bases, and the junction held 5 bases outside the gene matches. The CDR3 DNA is TGTGCCAGCAGAGTCCTAGCGGGGCACAATGAGCAGTTCTTC. This codes for CASRVLAGHNEQFF.

This clonotype turned up a few times. This chain uses TRBV28 with TRBJ2-5; 9 bases are a match to TRBD1. V was clipped by 6 bases and J by 3 bases; unmatched bases: 2. This CDR3 region has 13 residues. CDR1 MDHEN and CDR2 SYDVKM come from the germline V gene. The CDR3 DNA follows: TGTGCCAGCAGGAGGGACAGGGAAGAGACCCAGTACTTC. The encoded protein is CASRRDREETQYF.

This clonotype came up a few times. The chain carries TRBV29-1 and TRBJ1-3; perhaps TRBD1 as D (5 bases). The germline V and J ends were trimmed by 5 bases and 0 bases, with 17 bases remaining between them. The germline gives CDR1 SQVTM, CDR2 ANQGSEA. The length of the CDR3 is 16 residues. CDR3 DNA sequence: TGCAGCGTTCTTGGACAATCGCCCAGCTCTGGAAACACCATATATTTT. This encodes CSVLGQSPSSGNTIYF.

Here the CDR3 reads CASQNQQGANTEAFF. As DNA, the CDR3 is TGTGCCAGTCAGAACCAACAGGGGGCTAACACTGAAGCTTTCTTT. The J gene is TRBJ1-1, the V gene TRBV2; 9 nucleotides align to TRBD1. CDR1 and CDR2 from the germline V gene are SNHLY and FYNNEI. The CDR3 totals 15 residues. J lost 2 bases, V lost 9 bases, and 10 bases had no gene match.

This clonotype appeared many times. The rearrangement joins TRBV10-3 to TRBJ2-1; D remains unclear. The CDR3 covers 15 residues. V lost 3 bases and J 7 bases, leaving 16 bases between the germline ends. Germline V gives CDR1 ENHRY, CDR2 SYGVKD. The CDR3 coding sequence is TGTGCCATCAGTGAAGACGGCTTTGAAGGAAATGAGCAGTTCTTC. This encodes CAISEDGFEGNEQFF.

This clonotype came up many times. The chain couples TRBV6-8 to TRBJ2-2; TRBD2 might be the D (6 bases). From germline, CDR1 is MNHGY and CDR2 SAAAGT. This CDR3 has 15 amino acids. The V end was cut by 5 bases, the J end by 1 base, with 11 bases between. This CDR3 reads CASSARTKNTGELFF. CDR3 DNA: TGTGCCAGCAGTGCCCGGACTAAGAACACCGGGGAGCTGTTTTTT.

This clonotype was seen ten or more times. This rearrangement joins TRBV7-9 to TRBJ1-2; 8 nucleotides align to TRBD1. The CDR3 loop spans 14 amino acids. The germline CDR1 and CDR2 sequences are SEHNR and FQNEAQ (reference sequence). The V gene end was trimmed by 6 bases and the J gene end by 4 bases; junction bases not matched to a gene: 7. Written as DNA, the CDR3 is TGTGCCAGCAGTTCAGGGGGCCACTCCTATGGCTACACCTTC. Translating gives CASSSGGHSYGYTF.

This clonotype appeared a few times. V is TRBV6-1 and J is TRBJ1-2; 9 positions match TRBD1. V was pared by 5 bases and J by 8 bases, with 6 bases of the junction left unmatched. The CDR3 totals 13 residues. Germline CDR1 MNHNS, CDR2 SASEGT. CDR3 loop: CASSPGTGIGYTF. The CDR3 nucleotides are TGTGCCAGCAGTCCGGGGACAGGGATCGGCTACACCTTC.

V usage is TRBV14 and J usage is TRBJ2-7; D call uncertain. The ends were cut back, 0 bases at V and 2 bases at J, with 5 bases in the middle. The CDR3 extends over 13 amino acids. From germline, CDR1 is SGHDN and CDR2 FVKESK. The DNA of the CDR3 is TGTGCCAGCAGCCAAGATCGCCCCTACGAGCAGTACTTC. Translation: CASSQDRPYEQYF.

This clonotype was counted at least ten times. V usage is TRBV6-6 and J usage is TRBJ1-6, with D hard to call. CDR3 length: 12 amino acids. V lost 8 bases to trimming and J lost 6 bases, with 8 bases between them. Germline V gene data show CDR1 as MNHNY and CDR2 as SVGAGI (reference sequence). In DNA form, the CDR3 reads TGTGCCAGCGGAGGGCTTAATTCACCCCTCCACTTT. Its translation is CASGGLNSPLHF.

The J gene is TRBJ2-1, the V gene TRBV28; 9 nucleotides line up with TRBD2. CDR1 is MDHEN, CDR2 SYDVKM, per germline. V was clipped by 5 bases and J by 9 bases; unmatched bases: 11. There are 15 residues in the CDR3. CDR3 region: CASSPAGTSFSEQFF. The CDR3, as DNA: TGTGCCAGCAGTCCTGCCGGGACTAGCTTCAGTGAGCAGTTCTTC.

This clonotype was seen many times. This chain connects TRBV7-2 to TRBJ2-5, with D possibly TRBD2 on 6 matching bases. Germline V gene sequence: CDR1 SGHTA, CDR2 FQGNSA. CDR3 length: 13 amino acids. With 1 base removed from V and 5 bases from J, the gap between germline ends came to 8 bases. In nucleotides, the CDR3 is TGTGCCAGCAGCTTAGTCAGCGGGGAGACCCAGTACTTC. This translates into CASSLVSGETQYF. The full variable domain, completed using reference TRBV7-2 and TRBJ2-5, is GAGVSQSPSNKVTEKGKDVELRCDPISGHTALYWYRQSLGQGLEFLIYFQGNSAPDKSGLPSDRFSAERTGGSVSTLTIQRTQQEDSAVYLCASSLVSGETQYFGPGTRLLVL.

The table lists this clonotype with many counts. The V call is TRBV7-2, the J call TRBJ2-3, with TRBD2 identical over 13 bases. V lost 4 bases and J lost 6; bases outside the gene matches: 10. The CDR3 has 17 residues. Germline CDR1 reads SGHTA; CDR2 reads FQGNSA. CDR3 residues: CASSSRTSGGRGDTQYF. The CDR3 DNA is TGTGCCAGCAGCTCCCGGACTAGCGGGGGAAGAGGGGATACGCAGTATTTT.

This clonotype was counted ten times or more. The chain couples TRBV7-2 to TRBJ1-2; TRBD1 agrees at 8 bases. The CDR3 has 16 residues. Germline V CDR1 and CDR2: SGHTA, FQGNSA. V was clipped by 5 bases and J by 0 bases; unmatched bases: 8. The CDR3 spells CASSPAGTGTNYGYTF. CDR3 nucleotides: TGTGCCAGCAGCCCTGCCGGGACAGGTACTAACTATGGCTACACCTTC.

This clonotype was seen at least ten times. This chain connects TRBV7-9 to TRBJ2-1, with 9 bases matching TRBD2. With 6 bases clipped from V and 7 bases from J, the junction kept 7 bases outside the gene matches. Germline V gene lookup returns CDR1 SEHNR and CDR2 FQNEAQ (reference sequence). The CDR3 covers 14 residues. The CDR3 bases are TGTGCCAGCAGGGGCGGGGGGGCCTCAAATGAGCAGTTCTTC. Translated, it gives CASRGGGASNEQFF.